Sequencing of this T cell receptor beta chain was carried out in a study of neurological immune-mediated disorders. About the study: Disease course was recorded as relapsing-remitting for about 31 and secondary progressive for 3 of the 34 multiple sclerosis patients.

Time point described: longitudinal time-point 3. The making of cDNA relied on 5'RACE with 10-nucleotide random UMIs. TCRdb reprocessed the 5' RACE reads via MiXCR and lists one record per CDR3 protein. The sample contains 84,000 or so distinct CDR3 sequences, about 4.3% of which appear only once. In this sample, this clonotype turned up many times. Its cognate antigen is unknown. Study-wide results and caveats: The most TCR clonal expansion was seen in HTLV-1-associated myelopathy, and the least was seen in multiple sclerosis, which fell below healthy controls. Phylogenetic grouping assigned the repertoires of 18 of 34 multiple sclerosis patients to a single related-CDR3 cluster, representing a possible signature.

Germline assignment: CDR1 SGHKS and CDR2 YYEKEE (reference sequence). This CDR3 contains 16 residues. The ends were cut back, 4 bases at V and 0 bases at J, with 16 bases in the middle. J is TRBJ1-2 and V is TRBV5-5; D is perhaps TRBD1 (6 bases). Sequenced input: PBMCs. This TCR derives from an older woman with multiple sclerosis. CDR3 sequence: CASSTGQPRANYGYTF. The CDR3, as DNA: TGTGCCAGCAGCACCGGACAGCCTCGAGCTAACTATGGCTACACCTTC.